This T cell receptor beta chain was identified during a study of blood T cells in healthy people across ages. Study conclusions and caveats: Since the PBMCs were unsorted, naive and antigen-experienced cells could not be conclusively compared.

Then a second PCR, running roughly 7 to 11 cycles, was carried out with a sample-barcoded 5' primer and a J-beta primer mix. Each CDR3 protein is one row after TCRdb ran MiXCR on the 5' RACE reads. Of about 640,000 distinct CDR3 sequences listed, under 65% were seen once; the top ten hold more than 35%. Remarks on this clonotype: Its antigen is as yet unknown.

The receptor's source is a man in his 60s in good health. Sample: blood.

DNA for the CDR3: TGTGCCAGCAGTTACCTGGACCCCGAAGGAGGTGATTACAATGAGCAGTTCTTC. Protein product: CASSYLDPEGGDYNEQFF. The chain couples TRBV6-7 to TRBJ2-1; D is possibly TRBD2 (5 bases). TRBV6-7 belongs to the ORF category, with a function that is uncertain. V lost 2 bases to trimming and J lost 4 bases, with 21 bases between them. This CDR3 is 18 amino acids long.